The 32 T cell receptor beta chains in this list originate from one sample, sequenced in a study of beta chain features in type 1 diabetes. The investigators reverse transcribed all of the isolated RNA, so they sequenced expressed TCRB transcripts. The repertoire was sequenced with immunoSEQ multiplex PCR; TCRdb's copy has only in-frame clones and lacks some. The sample has under 250,000 clones, about 14% seen once; the top ten hold roughly 0.028%. Sequenced sample: naive CD4+ T cells from blood. All receptors come from a woman aged 40 to 50 in good health.

This chain links TRBV5-1 with TRBJ1-2; 8 bases match TRBD1. Losses at the gene ends were 4 bases for V and 7 bases for J; bases not matched to a gene: 6. The CDR3 consists of 13 residues. Germline V gene lookup returns CDR1 SGHRS and CDR2 YFSETQ. The CDR3 bases are TGCGCCAGCAGCCCAGGGGGCGTGCGTGGCTACACCTTC. Its protein product is CASSPGGVRGYTF.

The CDR3 nucleotides read TGTGCCAGCAGCAAATGCCGGTTTAAACATCTGTCCCCCGGGACAGTAGACAATGAGCAGTTCTTC. Protein product: CASSKCRFKHLSPGTVDNEQFF. The chain recombines TRBV21-1 with TRBJ2-1; whether TRBD1, the table's D call, matches the DNA was not checked. TRBV21-1 is deemed a pseudogene. This CDR3 spans 22 amino acids.

In its sample, this clone was seen a few times. V is TRBV19 and J is TRBJ2-5, with 8 bases matching TRBD2. CDR1 and CDR2 from the germline V gene are LNHDA and SQIVND (reference sequence). Trimming removed 7 bases from V and 1 base from J; junction bases left unmatched: 8. The CDR3 covers 15 residues. CDR3 nucleotides: TGTGCCAGTATAAACACGGGGGGGCCCCAAGAGACCCAGTACTTC. This sequence encodes CASINTGGPQETQYF.

This chain uses TRBV10-3 with TRBJ2-6; 11 bases align to TRBD1. Trimming at V came to 6 bases and at J to 2 bases, leaving 3 bases not matched to a gene. This CDR3 has 16 amino acids. Germline V gives CDR1 ENHRY, CDR2 SYGVKD. CDR3 sequence reads: CAIRGTGGAGANVLTF. In DNA form, the CDR3 reads TGTGCCATCAGGGGGACAGGGGGTGCTGGGGCCAACGTCCTGACTTTC.

This clone was counted only a few times. The rearrangement uses TRBV9 and TRBJ2-1, with D perhaps matching TRBD2 (7 bases). Trimming pared 4 bases from V and 4 bases from J, leaving 18 bases between. The CDR3 has 16 amino acids. Germline assignment: CDR1 SGDLS and CDR2 YYNGEE. The CDR3 DNA follows: TGTGCCAGCAGCCCATCGGCGGGGGCGTCATACAATGAGCAGTTCTTC. Encoded protein: CASSPSAGASYNEQFF. Full variable domain (remainder filled in from reference TRBV9 and TRBJ2-1): DSGVTQTPKHLITATGQRVTLRCSPRSGDLSVYWYQQSLDQGLQFLIQYYNGEERAKGNILERFSAQQFPDLHSELNLSSLELGDSALYFCASSPSAGASYNEQFFGPGTRLTVL.

This clone turned up a few times. DNA of the CDR3: TGCGCCAGCAGCTTGGTAGCAGGGGAAGTTGGCTACACCTTC. As protein: CASSLVAGEVGYTF. The rearrangement links TRBV5-1 to TRBJ1-2; possible D gene TRBD1, 6 bases. This CDR3 has 14 amino acids. The V gene lost 0 bases and the J gene lost 7 bases, with 13 bases spanning the gap. Germline V gene lookup returns CDR1 SGHRS and CDR2 YFSETQ.

In its sample, this clone was seen a few times. The chain combines TRBV19 with TRBJ2-2, with D tentatively TRBD2 (5 bases). V gave up 1 base and J gave up 4 bases, with 10 bases separating them. The CDR3 spans 15 residues. From germline, CDR1 is LNHDA and CDR2 SQIVND (reference sequence). Here the CDR3 DNA reads TGTGCCAGTAGTATAGTTGCCGCGGGCACCGGGGAGCTGTTTTTT. Translation: CASSIVAAGTGELFF.

A word on this clone: Other DNA sequences from this sample encode an identical CDR3 as well. The rearrangement uses TRBV2 and TRBJ1-5, with 7 bases identical to TRBD1. The germline CDR1 and CDR2 sequences are SNHLY and FYNNEI. This CDR3 contains 14 residues. After removal of 1 base from V and 4 bases from J, the junction contained 1 base not matched to a gene. Here the CDR3 DNA reads TGTGCCAGCAGTGAAGACAGGGGTAATCAGCCCCAGCATTTT. Protein sequence: CASSEDRGNQPQHF.

The sample holds a few counts of this clone. The chain uses TRBV4-3 and TRBJ2-3, with unresolved D. In germline, CDR1 is LGHNA, CDR2 YSLEER. This CDR3 is 13 amino acids long. V shed 0 bases and J shed 5 bases, with 6 bases lying between them. CDR3 in amino acids: CASSQDGGDTQYF. The CDR3 nucleotides are TGCGCCAGCAGCCAAGATGGCGGAGATACGCAGTATTTT.

J is TRBJ1-3 and V is TRBV15, with 7 positions matching TRBD1. The V gene's germline CDR1 is LNHNV and CDR2 YYDKDF (reference sequence). Trimming cost V 2 bases and J 0 bases; bases outside gene matches: 1. The CDR3 is 15 amino acids. CDR3 bases: TGTGCCACCAGCAGAACAGGGGACTCTGGAAACACCATATATTTT. It translates to CATSRTGDSGNTIYF.

The chain employs TRBV6-1 and TRBJ1-2; 8 positions match TRBD1. Germline V gene data show CDR1 as MNHNS and CDR2 as SASEGT. The CDR3 has 16 residues. Unmatched junction bases numbered 6, after V lost 2 bases and J lost 1 base. The CDR3 region has the DNA TGTGCCAGCAGTGAACCGGGACAGGCAAATAACTATGGCTACACCTTC. It translates to CASSEPGQANNYGYTF.

This clone was counted only a few times. The CDR3 loop reads CASSLGGGTRIQETQYF. The CDR3 nucleotides are TGCGCCAGCAGCTTGGGGGGAGGGACCAGGATACAAGAGACCCAGTACTTC. This sequence joins TRBV5-1 and TRBJ2-5; 7 bases fit TRBD2. Germline V lookup: CDR1 SGHRS, CDR2 YFSETQ. With V trimmed by 0 bases and J by 2 bases, 10 bases remained unmatched. The CDR3 contains 17 residues.

This clone showed up many times. This chain joins TRBV7-2 and TRBJ2-1; 11 bases fit TRBD1. The length of the CDR3 is 16 residues. Trimming cost V 8 bases and J 0 bases; bases outside gene matches: 6. CDR1 SGHTA and CDR2 FQGNSA come from the germline V gene. This CDR3 reads CASAGTGGLSYNEQFF. CDR3 nucleotides: TGTGCCAGCGCCGGGACAGGGGGTCTCTCCTACAATGAGCAGTTCTTC.

This clone was seen a handful of times. This chain joins TRBV15 and TRBJ2-4, with TRBD1 matching over 7 bases. The CDR3 consists of 18 residues. The junction had 16 bases not matched to a gene; V was cut back by 5 bases and J by 3 bases. The V gene's germline CDR1 is LNHNV and CDR2 YYDKDF (reference sequence). CDR3 sequence: CATSGFLGQSVGKNIQYF. CDR3 nucleotides: TGTGCCACCAGCGGGTTCCTGGGACAGTCAGTGGGCAAAAACATTCAGTACTTC.

The rearrangement uses TRBV5-1 and TRBJ2-2; the match to TRBD1 covers 7 bases. Germline V lookup: CDR1 SGHRS, CDR2 YFSETQ. The CDR3 spans 13 residues. Germline trimming cut 7 bases from V and 3 bases from J; bases unmatched to any gene: 3. The CDR3 spells CASRDSDTGELFF. The CDR3 coding sequence is TGCGCCAGCCGGGACAGCGACACCGGGGAGCTGTTTTTT.

The chain joins TRBV11-2 to TRBJ2-3; 14 bases are a match to TRBD2. V gave up 5 bases and J gave up 0 bases; unmatched junction bases: 10. The CDR3 is 19 amino acids. Germline CDR1 SGHAT, CDR2 FQNNGV. The CDR3 DNA reads TGTGCCAGCAGCCTAACCTGGACTAGCGGGGGGAGAAGCACAGATACGCAGTATTTT. This encodes CASSLTWTSGGRSTDTQYF.

The V call is TRBV29-1, the J call TRBJ2-5; TRBD2 might be the D (6 bases). CDR3 length: 11 residues. Trimming removed 4 bases at V and 3 bases at J, with 6 bases between. Per the germline V gene, CDR1 is SQVTM and CDR2 is ANQGSEA. The CDR3 sequence is CSVGTKETQYF. CDR3 bases: TGCAGCGTTGGGACTAAAGAGACCCAGTACTTC.

This chain uses TRBV7-2 with TRBJ1-6; 8 nucleotides match TRBD1. J was trimmed by 2 bases and V by 2 bases; bases with no gene match: 11. CDR1 is SGHTA, CDR2 FQGNSA, per germline. The CDR3 is 19 residues long. CDR3 bases: TGTGCCAGCAGCTTATGGGCAGGGGGCGTTTCGGCCTATAATTCACCCCTCCACTTT. It yields the protein CASSLWAGGVSAYNSPLHF.

In its sample, this clone was seen a few times. The chain links TRBV7-2 to TRBJ2-7; 11 nucleotides match TRBD2. Losses at the gene ends were 5 bases for V and 6 bases for J; bases not matched to a gene: 6. The CDR3 sequence is 14 residues long. CDR1 SGHTA and CDR2 FQGNSA come from the germline V gene. The CDR3 here is CASSPTSGVREQYF. As DNA, the CDR3 is TGTGCCAGCAGCCCGACTAGCGGGGTCCGCGAGCAGTACTTC.

The chain uses TRBV5-8 and TRBJ1-1; no clear D. Per germline, CDR1 SGHTS and CDR2 YDEGEE. The V and J ends lost 0 bases and 1 base respectively, with 4 bases between them. CDR3 length: 13 amino acids. The CDR3 is CASSLAQNTEAFF. As DNA, the CDR3 is TGTGCCAGCAGCTTGGCCCAGAACACTGAAGCTTTCTTT. The full variable domain, its missing parts supplied by reference TRBV5-8 and TRBJ1-1, is EAGVTQSPTHLIKTRGQQATLRCSPISGHTSVYWYQQALGLGLQFLLWYDEGEERNRGNFPPRFSGRQFPNYSSELNVNALELEDSALYLCASSLAQNTEAFFGQGTRLTVV.

The chain carries TRBV25-1 and TRBJ1-2, with a weak D call TRBD1 (6 bases). The V end was cut by 3 bases, the J end by 5 bases, with 13 bases between. Germline CDR1 is MGHDK and CDR2 is SYGVNS. CDR3 size: 14 residues. The CDR3 DNA sequence: TGTGCCAGCAGTGACAGGGGTTGGGGGTATGGCTACACCTTC. This codes for CASSDRGWGYGYTF.

This chain uses TRBV5-8 with TRBJ2-1; unclear D gene. V lost 5 bases and J 3 bases, leaving 12 bases between the germline ends. This CDR3 comprises 14 residues. CDR1 SGHTS and CDR2 YDEGEE come from the germline V gene. The CDR3 DNA reads TGTGCCAGCAGACTCGGTAGGAGCTACAATGAGCAGTTCTTC. Translation: CASRLGRSYNEQFF.

J is TRBJ2-5 and V is TRBV7-9; a weak D match, TRBD2 (6 bases). The CDR3 runs to 14 residues. The V gene's germline CDR1 is SEHNR and CDR2 FQNEAQ (reference sequence). V shed 5 bases and J shed 5 bases, with 15 bases lying between them. The CDR3 DNA sequence: TGTGCCAGCAGCGTGGTAGGAGGAGGGGAGACCCAGTACTTC. It yields the protein CASSVVGGGETQYF.

The gene calls are TRBV5-1 and TRBJ1-6, with 8 bases matching TRBD1. Looked up from germline, CDR1 is SGHRS and CDR2 is YFSETQ. V was pared by 3 bases and J by 3 bases, with 2 bases of the junction left unmatched. The CDR3 runs to 15 residues. The CDR3 bases are TGCGCCAGCAGCTGGACAGGGAGCTATAATTCACCCCTCCACTTT. Its protein is CASSWTGSYNSPLHF.

The V gene is TRBV10-3, the J gene TRBJ1-1; 9 nucleotides line up with TRBD1. CDR3 length: 13 residues. Germline lookup yields CDR1 ENHRY and CDR2 SYGVKD. V was pared by 11 bases and J by 1 base, with 5 bases of the junction left unmatched. CDR3 amino acids: CAVRDRENTEAFF. CDR3 bases: TGTGCCGTCCGGGACAGGGAGAACACTGAAGCTTTCTTT.

This clone was picked up a small number of times. The CDR3 here is CASSLGGGNYGYTF. The CDR3, as DNA: TGTGCCAGCAGCTTGGGGGGGGGTAACTATGGCTACACCTTC. J is TRBJ1-2 and V is TRBV7-2, with D possibly TRBD1 on 5 matching bases. Deletions cut 3 bases from V and 1 base from J, with 9 bases between. CDR1 and CDR2 (germline): SGHTA, FQGNSA. The CDR3 has 14 amino acids. Looking up the rest from reference TRBV7-2 and TRBJ1-2 gives the full variable domain: GAGVSQSPSNKVTEKGKDVELRCDPISGHTALYWYRQSLGQGLEFLIYFQGNSAPDKSGLPSDRFSAERTGGSVSTLTIQRTQQEDSAVYLCASSLGGGNYGYTFGSGTRLTVV.

The V and J genes are TRBV19 and TRBJ2-2; no definite D call. V was clipped by 1 base and J by 1 base, with 4 bases between them. The germline gives CDR1 LNHDA, CDR2 SQIVND (reference sequence). The CDR3 extends over 14 amino acids. The CDR3 protein is CASSIGQNTGELFF. The CDR3 DNA sequence: TGTGCCAGTAGTATAGGTCAGAACACCGGGGAGCTGTTTTTT.

This clone was observed a few times. The chain couples TRBV7-9 to TRBJ2-6; 7 bases align to TRBD2. Germline loops: CDR1 SEHNR, CDR2 FQNEAQ (reference sequence). V was clipped by 5 bases and J by 0 bases; unmatched bases: 10. CDR3 length: 18 residues. CDR3 coding DNA: TGTGCCAGCAGCACGCCCGGGGGGTCGGTCTCTGGGGCCAACGTCCTGACTTTC. Residues: CASSTPGGSVSGANVLTF.

This clone was seen more than once but under ten times. The chain joins TRBV4-1 to TRBJ2-5, with 10 nucleotides matching TRBD1. The CDR3 covers 16 residues. V dropped 0 bases and J dropped 2; count of bases not matched to a gene: 3. The germline CDR1 and CDR2 sequences are MGHRA and YSYEKL. CDR3 bases: TGCGCCAGCAGCCAAGAAGGGGACAGGGGACAAGAGACCCAGTACTTC. Its protein product is CASSQEGDRGQETQYF.

This clone was found a few times. The chain employs TRBV5-1 and TRBJ1-2; possibly TRBD1 for D (5 bases). V dropped 3 bases and J dropped 4 bases, with 13 bases sitting between them. The germline CDR1 and CDR2 sequences are SGHRS and YFSETQ. The CDR3 contains 14 residues. CDR3 sequence reads: CASSSGGTAYGYTF. The CDR3 DNA is TGCGCCAGCAGCTCGGGAGGGACGGCCTATGGCTACACCTTC.

V and J are TRBV5-1 and TRBJ2-3; TRBD1 is a possible D gene (5 bases). Germline values: CDR1 SGHRS, CDR2 YFSETQ. The length of the CDR3 is 15 residues. V was pared by 1 base and J by 0 bases, with 9 bases between. The CDR3 loop is CASSLWQGSTDTQYF. The DNA for the CDR3 is TGCGCCAGCAGCTTGTGGCAGGGCAGCACAGATACGCAGTATTTT.

The rearrangement uses TRBV6-4 and TRBJ2-2; perhaps TRBD2 as D (6 bases). This CDR3 comprises 14 residues. V dropped 5 bases and J dropped 2 bases, with 9 bases sitting between them. The germline V gene encodes CDR1 MRHNA and CDR2 SNTAGT. As DNA, the CDR3 is TGTGCCAGCAGTTGGGAGGAAAACACCGGGGAGCTGTTTTTT. It specifies CASSWEENTGELFF.